This T cell receptor beta chain emerged from a study of blood T cells in healthy people across ages. Study at large: About one barcoded beta molecule per two T cells was the capture yield of template switching. The study, taken as a whole, reports: Roughly linearly, TCR beta diversity per million T cells fell as age increased. Relative to aged donors, long-lived donors carried more naive CD4+ cells and displayed higher diversity.

Using a J-beta primer mix together with a sample-barcoded 5' primer, a second PCR was run for roughly 7 to 11 cycles. Using its own MiXCR run on the 5' RACE reads, TCRdb lists one record per CDR3 protein. The profile shows 700,000 to 850,000 distinct CDR3 sequences, 35% to 40% of them singletons. The V gene's germline CDR1 is DFQATT and CDR2 SNEGSKA (reference sequence). The CDR3 contains 12 residues. V shed 3 bases and J shed 8 bases, with 13 bases lying between them. This clonotype was detected a few times. The target antigen is unknown. The clonotype originates from a man aged 18 to 29 in good health. The specimen was blood. The chain recombines TRBV20-1 with TRBJ1-2; no firm D call. CDR3 sequence reads: CSASGTMRGYTF. The DNA of the CDR3 is TGCAGTGCTAGCGGAACGATGAGGGGCTACACCTTC.